These 14 T cell receptor beta chains came from one sample sequenced in a study of regulatory T cells in long-lasting Graves disease. HTBI primers from iRepertoire and Arm-PCR of CDR3 regions yielded the TCR beta libraries. TCRdb used MiXCR to reprocess the multiplex PCR reads, holding one entry per CDR3 protein. The sample lists 530,000 or so distinct CDR3 sequences, roughly 13% occurring once. Time point reported: newly diagnosed GD, antithyroid drugs for less than 3 months. There was RNA extracted from PBMCs, and the TCR library was made from it. The data were also submitted as part of a second study, on T cells in Graves' hyperthyroidism and ophthalmopathy.

Sequencing was performed on peripheral blood mononuclear cells (PBMCs), taken at new diagnosis, from a patient treated with antithyroid drugs. The receptors were sampled from a man aged 25 to 45 with Graves disease.

This clonotype appeared many times. The V gene is TRBV15, the J gene TRBJ2-1; tentative D call: TRBD2 (7 bases). The CDR3 totals 14 residues. The V gene lost 1 base and the J gene lost 9 bases, with 13 bases spanning the gap. CDR1 and CDR2 (germline): LNHNV, YYDKDF (reference sequence). The CDR3 region has the DNA TGTGCCACCAGCAGAGGGGGGGGGGGCGGTGAGCAGTTCTTC. It specifies CATSRGGGGGEQFF. Full variable domain (outside the CDR3, taken from reference TRBV15 and TRBJ2-1): DAMVIQNPRYQVTQFGKPVTLSCSQTLNHNVMYWYQQKSSQAPKLLFHYYDKDFNNEADTPDNFQSRRPNTSFCFLDIRSPGLGDTAMYLCATSRGGGGGEQFFGPGTRLTVL.

This clonotype has more than one count but fewer than ten. A much larger clone lies a single base off, so this may be a read error. This chain uses TRBV2 with TRBJ2-5, with D possibly being TRBD1 or TRBD2 (5 bases each). The germline V gene has CDR1 SNHLY and CDR2 FYNNEI. This CDR3 spans 14 amino acids. The V end lost 3 bases, the J end lost 5 bases, and 13 bases lay between the germline ends. This CDR3 reads CASSDGATRETQYF. For the CDR3, the DNA is TGTGCCAGCAGTGACGGGGCTACTCGGGAGACCCAGTACTTC.

This clonotype was observed a single time. The chain recombines TRBV11-3 with TRBJ2-7; 7 nucleotides match TRBD2. Germline CDR1 is SGHNT and CDR2 is YENEEA. This CDR3 region has 15 residues. Trimming removed 7 bases from V and 7 bases from J; junction bases left unmatched: 16. The CDR3 nucleotides are TGTGCCAGCAACGGGGGAAGCGGGGATCTGTATGAGCAGTACTTC. It is translated as CASNGGSGDLYEQYF.

There are many counts of this clonotype. The chain links TRBV25-1 to TRBJ1-2; D is undetermined. The CDR3 covers 16 residues. Germline V lookup: CDR1 MGHDK, CDR2 SYGVNS. V lost 1 base, J lost 6 bases, and 18 bases lay in between. In DNA, the CDR3 is TGTGCCAGCAGTGAATTGGACGGGAAAGACCAGGATGGCTACACCTTC. This sequence encodes CASSELDGKDQDGYTF.

About this clonotype: A read error may explain this, as a much larger clone is one base away. This chain connects TRBV2 to TRBJ2-7; 12 bases are shared with TRBD2. Germline loops: CDR1 SNHLY, CDR2 FYNNEI. After removal of 3 bases from V and 1 base from J, the junction contained 1 base not matched to a gene. This CDR3 is 15 amino acids long. The CDR3 nucleotides are TGTGCCAGCAGTGAGACTAGCGGGAGATCCTACGAGCAGTACTTC. Translation gives CASSETSGRSYEQYF.

The V call is TRBV19, the J call TRBJ2-4; 7 bases agree with TRBD2. The germline V gene has CDR1 LNHDA and CDR2 SQIVND (reference sequence). The junction had 10 bases not matched to a gene; V was cut back by 5 bases and J by 0 bases. The CDR3 extends over 17 amino acids. The CDR3 reads CASSYGGRVLAKNIQYF. The CDR3, as DNA: TGTGCCAGTAGTTACGGTGGGAGGGTTTTAGCCAAAAACATTCAGTACTTC.

This clonotype was seen repeatedly, ten times or more. This sequence joins TRBV18 and TRBJ2-3, with 10 bases aligning to TRBD2. This CDR3 is 17 amino acids long. With V trimmed by 2 bases and J by 5 bases, 10 bases remained unmatched. The V gene's germline CDR1 is KGHSH and CDR2 LQKENI. CDR3 nucleotides: TGTGCCAGCTCACCAGTTCCAGCGGGAGGGCCCGTAGATACGCAGTATTTT. This gives the protein CASSPVPAGGPVDTQYF. The variable domain in full, completed from reference TRBV18 and TRBJ2-3, reads NAGVMQNPRHLVRRRGQEARLRCSPMKGHSHVYWYRQLPEEGLKFMVYLQKENIIDESGMPKERFSAEFPKEGPSILRIQQVVRGDSAAYFCASSPVPAGGPVDTQYFGPGTRLTVL.

This clonotype was observed a handful of times. The J gene is TRBJ1-6, the V gene TRBV7-2, with 7 nucleotides matching TRBD1. After removal of 6 bases from V and 6 bases from J, the junction contained 5 bases not matched to a gene. CDR3 size: 14 residues. Germline V gene data show CDR1 as SGHTA and CDR2 as FQGNSA. The CDR3 nucleotides read TGTGCCAGCAGGCTGACAGGGAGTAATTCACCCCTCCACTTT. Translated, it gives CASRLTGSNSPLHF.

This clonotype was detected ten times or more. The chain recombines TRBV20-1 with TRBJ2-3; D perhaps matches TRBD2 (5 bases). Trimming took 6 bases from V and 5 from J, leaving 15 bases between them. The CDR3 consists of 13 residues. Looked up from germline, CDR1 is DFQATT and CDR2 is SNEGSKA (reference sequence). This chain's CDR3 is CSASLRAVDTQYF. DNA for the CDR3: TGCAGTGCCTCGTTAAGAGCGGTAGATACGCAGTATTTT.

This clonotype was observed a handful of times. The J gene is TRBJ2-7, the V gene TRBV20-1; D is uncertain. Germline assignment: CDR1 DFQATT and CDR2 SNEGSKA (reference sequence). This CDR3 has 15 amino acids. V was trimmed by 1 base and J by 4 bases, leaving 17 bases between them. DNA for the CDR3: TGCAGTGCTAGAGGTAGTTTCTTAGGGCCTTACGAGCAGTACTTC. Encoded protein: CSARGSFLGPYEQYF.

This sequence joins TRBV30 and TRBJ1-6, with 8 bases that match TRBD1. The CDR3 consists of 12 residues. The J segment lost 9 bases and the V segment lost 5 bases, leaving 3 bases of the junction unmatched. Germline V gives CDR1 GTSNPN, CDR2 SVGIG (reference sequence). The CDR3 DNA is TGTGCCTGGTCGACAGGGGTTTCACCCCTCCACTTT. Its translation is CAWSTGVSPLHF.

The sample holds a few counts of this clonotype. The chain carries TRBV10-1 and TRBJ2-1; TRBD2 matches 7 bases. The length of the CDR3 is 15 residues. Germline CDR1 is WNHNN and CDR2 is SYGVQD (reference sequence). Germline trimming cut 3 bases from V and 7 bases from J; bases unmatched to any gene: 9. The DNA for the CDR3 is TGCGCCAGCAGTGATCCGGGAGGAGGGTTGAATGAGCAGTTCTTC. Translating it yields CASSDPGGGLNEQFF.

Ten or more counts support this clonotype. The rearrangement links TRBV20-1 to TRBJ2-2, with 14 bases matching TRBD2. Germline values: CDR1 DFQATT, CDR2 SNEGSKA (reference sequence). This CDR3 is 15 amino acids long. The V segment lost 6 bases and the J segment 7 bases; nucleotides outside the gene matches: 7. The CDR3 protein is CSATGTSGSGGELFF. Written as DNA, the CDR3 is TGCAGTGCAACCGGGACTAGCGGGAGTGGCGGGGAGCTGTTTTTT.

The CDR3: CASRQTLSGRGEQYF. CDR3 coding DNA: TGTGCCAGCAGACAAACCCTCAGCGGGAGAGGCGAGCAGTACTTC. The V gene is TRBV4-2, the J gene TRBJ2-7, with 8 bases matching TRBD2. Germline loops: CDR1 LGHNA, CDR2 YNFKEQ. The CDR3 contains 15 residues. Unmatched junction bases numbered 13, after V lost 6 bases and J lost 6 bases.